Described below is a single TCR beta chain sequence and its context. The repertoire was sequenced with immunoSEQ multiplex PCR; TCRdb's copy has only in-frame clones and lacks some. This table holds some 64,000 clones, about 96% found once. Germline CDR1 is SGHDT and CDR2 is YYEEEE. Unmatched junction bases numbered 13, after V lost 4 bases and J lost 6 bases. The CDR3 consists of 16 residues. The sample comes from a study of cytomegalovirus exposure and HLA in healthy donors. The sample comprised PBMCs. The TCR comes from a young woman in good health and CMV-seronegative. The chain combines TRBV5-6 with TRBJ2-1; 7 bases line up with TRBD2. The CDR3 spells CASSGPGEGPPNEQFF. CDR3 nucleotides: TGTGCCAGCAGCGGCCCGGGGGAGGGCCCGCCCAATGAGCAGTTCTTC.